This T cell receptor beta chain was captured by sequencing in a study of blood T cells in healthy people across ages. Study outcomes and limitations: Both higher diversity and more naive CD4+ cells marked long-lived donors when set against aged donors. The CMV status of each donor remained undetermined, and this could have confounded shifts in expanded clonotypes.

Using a J-beta primer mix together with a sample-barcoded 5' primer, a second PCR was run for about 7 to 12 cycles. Each cDNA molecule was tagged by a template-switch adaptor that had 12 random nucleotides. Via MiXCR, TCRdb re-called the 5' RACE reads, giving one row per CDR3 protein. This repertoire shows approximately 490,000 distinct CDR3 sequences, 20% to 30% found once; its top ten account for 8.5% to 9.5%. Extraction of total RNA produced a minimum of 5.5 micrograms from each sample. Details on this clonotype: Antigen: not known.

The CDR3 is 14 residues long. CDR1 and CDR2 from the germline V gene are MNHEY and SMNVEV (reference sequence). Between the trimmed V and J ends, which lost 5 bases and 2 bases, there was a span of 13 bases. These sequences were also reported in another study, on T cells of mothers and their children.

The sequence was collected from a boy aged 5-17 years in good health. Specimen: blood. The chain joins TRBV27 to TRBJ2-7; D unclear. This CDR3 is CASSPYTRPYEQYF. The CDR3 DNA sequence: TGTGCCAGCAGTCCCTACACCCGTCCCTACGAGCAGTACTTC.